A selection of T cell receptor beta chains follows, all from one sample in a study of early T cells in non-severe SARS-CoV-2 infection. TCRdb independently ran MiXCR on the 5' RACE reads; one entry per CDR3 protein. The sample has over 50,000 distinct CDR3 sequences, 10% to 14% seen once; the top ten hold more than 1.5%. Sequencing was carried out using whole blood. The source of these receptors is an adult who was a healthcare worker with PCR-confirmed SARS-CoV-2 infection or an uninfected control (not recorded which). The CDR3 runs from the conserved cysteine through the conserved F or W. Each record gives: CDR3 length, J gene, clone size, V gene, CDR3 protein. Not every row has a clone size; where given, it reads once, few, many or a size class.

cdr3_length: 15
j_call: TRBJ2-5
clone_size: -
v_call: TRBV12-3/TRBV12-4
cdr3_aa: CASRPTDRNKETQYF

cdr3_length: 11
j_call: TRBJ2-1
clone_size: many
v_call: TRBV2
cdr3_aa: CAGGLENEQFF

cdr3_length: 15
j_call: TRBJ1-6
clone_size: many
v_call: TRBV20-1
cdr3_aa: CSARVAGHENSPLHF

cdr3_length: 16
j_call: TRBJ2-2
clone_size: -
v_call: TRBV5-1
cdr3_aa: CASSPSSGGDTGELFF

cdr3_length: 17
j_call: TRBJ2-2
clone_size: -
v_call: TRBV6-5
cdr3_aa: CASSPIWASANTGELFF

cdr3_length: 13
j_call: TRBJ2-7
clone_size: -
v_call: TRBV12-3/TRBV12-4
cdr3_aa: CASREGLASEQYF

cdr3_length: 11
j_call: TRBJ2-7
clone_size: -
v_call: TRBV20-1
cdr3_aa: CSANRGNEQYF

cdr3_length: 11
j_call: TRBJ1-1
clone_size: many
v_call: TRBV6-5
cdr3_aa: CASSYYGEAFF

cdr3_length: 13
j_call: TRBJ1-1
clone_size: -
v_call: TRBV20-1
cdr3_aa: CSARETGRDEAFF

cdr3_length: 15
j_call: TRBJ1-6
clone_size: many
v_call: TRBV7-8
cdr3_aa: CASSLANSAHSPLHF

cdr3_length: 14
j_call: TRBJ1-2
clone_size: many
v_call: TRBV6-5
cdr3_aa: CASSETGGGYGYTF

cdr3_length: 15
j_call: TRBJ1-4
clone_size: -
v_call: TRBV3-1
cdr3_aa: CASSQDGFSNEKLFF

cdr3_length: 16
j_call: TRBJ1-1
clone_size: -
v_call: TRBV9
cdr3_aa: CASSVGRTDMNTEAFF

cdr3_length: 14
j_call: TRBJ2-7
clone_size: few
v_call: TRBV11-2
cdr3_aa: CASSHEGLGYEQYF

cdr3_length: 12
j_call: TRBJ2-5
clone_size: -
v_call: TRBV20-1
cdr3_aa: CSVTSPPETQYF

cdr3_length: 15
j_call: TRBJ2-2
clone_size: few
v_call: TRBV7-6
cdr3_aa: CASSLKRGNTGELFF

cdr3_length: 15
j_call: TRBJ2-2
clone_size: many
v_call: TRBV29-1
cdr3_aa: CSVTGTSLYTGELFF

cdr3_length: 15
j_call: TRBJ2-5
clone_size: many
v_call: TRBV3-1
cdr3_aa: CASSQEGALRGAQYF

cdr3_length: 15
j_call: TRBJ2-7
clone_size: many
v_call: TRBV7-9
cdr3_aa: CASSSPDRGREEVNF

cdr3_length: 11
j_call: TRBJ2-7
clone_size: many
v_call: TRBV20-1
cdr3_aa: CSARAWHEQYF

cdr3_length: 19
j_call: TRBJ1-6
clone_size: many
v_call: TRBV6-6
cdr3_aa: CASSYMRLGQSSYNSPLHF

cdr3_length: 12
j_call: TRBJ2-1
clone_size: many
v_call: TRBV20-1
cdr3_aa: CSARTHRNEQFF

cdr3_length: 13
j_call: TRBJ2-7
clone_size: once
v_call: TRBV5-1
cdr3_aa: CASSLEGPYEQYF

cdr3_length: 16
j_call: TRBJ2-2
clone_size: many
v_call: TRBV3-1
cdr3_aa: CASSQVPGTGTGELFF

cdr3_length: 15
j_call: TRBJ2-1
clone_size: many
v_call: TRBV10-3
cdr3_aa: CAISHKGTPENEQFF

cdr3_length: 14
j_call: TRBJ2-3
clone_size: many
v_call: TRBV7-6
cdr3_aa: CASSLNGEPDTQYF

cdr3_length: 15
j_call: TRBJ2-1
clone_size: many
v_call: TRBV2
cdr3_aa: CASGFSRGGQNEQFF

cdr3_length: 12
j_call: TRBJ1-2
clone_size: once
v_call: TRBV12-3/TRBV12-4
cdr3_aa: CASLGQESRYTF

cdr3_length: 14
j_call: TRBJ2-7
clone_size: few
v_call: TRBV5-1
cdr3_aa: CASSSQGGRDEQYF

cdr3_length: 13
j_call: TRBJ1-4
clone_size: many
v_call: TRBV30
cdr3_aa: CAWSVQGTKKLFF

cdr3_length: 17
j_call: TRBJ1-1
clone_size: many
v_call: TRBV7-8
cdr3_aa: CASSLSDVQIMNTEAFF

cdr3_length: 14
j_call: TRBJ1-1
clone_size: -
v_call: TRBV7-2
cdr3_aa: CASSSTGSNTEAFF

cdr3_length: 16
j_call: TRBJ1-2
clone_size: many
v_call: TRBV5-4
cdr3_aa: CASGPEVGRGSIGYTF

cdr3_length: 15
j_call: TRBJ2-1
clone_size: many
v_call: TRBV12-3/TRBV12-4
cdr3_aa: CASSLGERGGNEQFF

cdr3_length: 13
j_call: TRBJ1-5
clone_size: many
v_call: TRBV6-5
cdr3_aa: CASSGQKNQPQHF

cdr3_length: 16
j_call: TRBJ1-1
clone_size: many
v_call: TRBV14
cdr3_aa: CASSRRTGLLNTEAFF

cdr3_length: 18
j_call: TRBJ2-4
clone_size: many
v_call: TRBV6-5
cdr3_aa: CASSYSGLAGGEKNIQYF

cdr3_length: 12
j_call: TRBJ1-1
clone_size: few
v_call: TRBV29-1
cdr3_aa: CSVGQMNTEAFF

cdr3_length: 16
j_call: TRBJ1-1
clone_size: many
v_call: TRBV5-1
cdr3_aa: CASSLPGDNLNTEAFF

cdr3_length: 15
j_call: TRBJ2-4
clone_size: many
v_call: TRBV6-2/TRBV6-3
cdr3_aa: CASSLTLASVDIQYF

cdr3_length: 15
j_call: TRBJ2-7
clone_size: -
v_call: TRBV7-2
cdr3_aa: CASSLVAGISYEQYF

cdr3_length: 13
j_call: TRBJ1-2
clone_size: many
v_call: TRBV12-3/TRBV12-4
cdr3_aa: CASALHNNYGYTF

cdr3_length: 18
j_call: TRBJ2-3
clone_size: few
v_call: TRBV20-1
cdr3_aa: CSARAPMTSGARRDTQYF

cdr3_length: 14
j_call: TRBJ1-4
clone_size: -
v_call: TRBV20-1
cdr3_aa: CSARSTGLREKLFF

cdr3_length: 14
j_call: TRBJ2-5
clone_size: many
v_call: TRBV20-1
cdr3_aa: CSARSGGAEETQYF

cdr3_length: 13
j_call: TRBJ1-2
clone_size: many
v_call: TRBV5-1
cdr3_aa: CASSRDPVEGYTF

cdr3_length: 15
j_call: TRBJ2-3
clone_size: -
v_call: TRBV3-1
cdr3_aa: CASSPRLVGTDTQYF

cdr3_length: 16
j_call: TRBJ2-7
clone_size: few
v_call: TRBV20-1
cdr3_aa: CSARDLPGAGTYEQYF

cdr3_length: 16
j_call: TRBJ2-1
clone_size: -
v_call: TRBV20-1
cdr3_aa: CSALGLAGGSANEQFF

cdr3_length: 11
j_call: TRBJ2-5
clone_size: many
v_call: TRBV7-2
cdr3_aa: CASSFGETQYF

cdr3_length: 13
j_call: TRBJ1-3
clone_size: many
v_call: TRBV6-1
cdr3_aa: CASSRDQLNTIYF

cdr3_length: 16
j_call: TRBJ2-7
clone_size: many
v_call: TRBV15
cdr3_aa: CATSRAVGTGVGEQYF

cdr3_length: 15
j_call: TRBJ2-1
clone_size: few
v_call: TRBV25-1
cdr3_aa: CASSEIAGGVGEQFF

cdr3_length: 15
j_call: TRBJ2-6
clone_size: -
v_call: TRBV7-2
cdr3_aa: CASSLFHSGANVLTF

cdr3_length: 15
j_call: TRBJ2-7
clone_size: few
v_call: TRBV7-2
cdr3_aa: CASSPWTGASYEQYF

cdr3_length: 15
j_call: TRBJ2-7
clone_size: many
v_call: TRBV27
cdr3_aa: CASSTGGQGRNEQYF

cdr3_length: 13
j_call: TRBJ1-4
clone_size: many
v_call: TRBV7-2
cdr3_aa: CASSFAAEEKLFF

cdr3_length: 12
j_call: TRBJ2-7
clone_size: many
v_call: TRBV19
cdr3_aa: CASSVRGYEQYF

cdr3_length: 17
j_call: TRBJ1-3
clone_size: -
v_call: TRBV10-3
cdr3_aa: CAISESAQTVSGNTIYF

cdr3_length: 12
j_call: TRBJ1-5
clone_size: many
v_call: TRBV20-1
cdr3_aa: CSAKHKNQPQHF